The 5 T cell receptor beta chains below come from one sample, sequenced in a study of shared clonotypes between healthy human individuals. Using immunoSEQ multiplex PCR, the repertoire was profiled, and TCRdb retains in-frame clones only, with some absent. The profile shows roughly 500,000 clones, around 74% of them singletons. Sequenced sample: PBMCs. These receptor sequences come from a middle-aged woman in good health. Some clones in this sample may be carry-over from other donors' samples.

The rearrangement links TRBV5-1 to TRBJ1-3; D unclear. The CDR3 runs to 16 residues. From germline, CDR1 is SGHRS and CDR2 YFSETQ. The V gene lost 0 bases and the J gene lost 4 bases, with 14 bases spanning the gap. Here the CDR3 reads CASSLGSGPLGNTIYF. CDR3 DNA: TGCGCCAGCAGCTTGGGTAGCGGTCCCCTCGGAAACACCATATATTTT.

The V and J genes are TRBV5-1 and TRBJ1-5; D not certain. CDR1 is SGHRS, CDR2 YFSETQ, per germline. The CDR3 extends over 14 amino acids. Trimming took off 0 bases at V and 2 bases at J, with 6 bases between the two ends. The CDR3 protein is CASSLETGNQPQHF. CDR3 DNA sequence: TGCGCCAGCAGCTTGGAAACAGGCAATCAGCCCCAGCATTTT.

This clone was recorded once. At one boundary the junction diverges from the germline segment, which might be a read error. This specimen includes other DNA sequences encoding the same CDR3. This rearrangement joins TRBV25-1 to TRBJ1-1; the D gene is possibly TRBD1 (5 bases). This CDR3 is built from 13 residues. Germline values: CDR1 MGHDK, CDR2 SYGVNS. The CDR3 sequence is CASSGGSGTEAFF. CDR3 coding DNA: TGTGCCAGCAGTGGGGGATCAGGGACTGAAGCCTTCTTT. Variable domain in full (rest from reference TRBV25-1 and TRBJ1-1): EADIYQTPRYLVIGTGKKITLECSQTMGHDKMYWYQQDPGMELHLIHYSYGVNSTEKGDLSSESTVSRIRTEHFPLTLESARPSHTSQYLCASSGGSGTEAFFGQGTRLTVV.

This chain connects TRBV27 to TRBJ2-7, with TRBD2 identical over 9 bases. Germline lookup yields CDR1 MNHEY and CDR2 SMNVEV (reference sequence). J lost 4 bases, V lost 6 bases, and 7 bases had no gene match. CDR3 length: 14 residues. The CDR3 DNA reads TGTGCCAGCAGAGCTAGCGGGGCCACGTACGAGCAGTACTTC. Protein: CASRASGATYEQYF.

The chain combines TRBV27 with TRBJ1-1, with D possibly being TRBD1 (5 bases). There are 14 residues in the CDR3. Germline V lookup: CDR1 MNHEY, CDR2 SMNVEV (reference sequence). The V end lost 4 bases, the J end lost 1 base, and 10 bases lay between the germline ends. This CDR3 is CASSSRGENTEAFF. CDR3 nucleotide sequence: TGTGCCAGCAGTTCGCGGGGGGAGAACACTGAAGCTTTCTTT.